This TCR beta chain is drawn from a study of blood T cell repertoires in COVID-19. Study-level information: Samples taken during acute and convalescent COVID-19 were collected in the United States, Italy and Spain. From T cells, B-cell-depleted T cells, or PBMCs came the material, which was cDNA or gDNA.

The V gene's germline CDR1 is MNHEY and CDR2 SVGAGI. The V and J ends lost 6 bases and 7 bases, in that order; junction bases with no gene match: 7. The CDR3 totals 14 residues. One Seattle source followed patients from active infection through their disease course. Some clones are missing from TCRdb's copy, which holds only in-frame ones; the method was immunoSEQ multiplex PCR. The repertoire consists of around 140,000 clones, with around 89% occurring once and the leading ten covering approximately 2.5%. The V gene is TRBV6-5, the J gene TRBJ1-4; 8 nucleotides align to TRBD1. The clonotype was recovered from a human donor with COVID-19, enrolled during active disease. The donor label of this sample is uncertain. Sequencing was performed on peripheral blood. In DNA form, the CDR3 reads TGTGCCAGCAGCCAGGGGGCTCAAGGTGAAAAACTGTTTTTT. The encoded protein is CASSQGAQGEKLFF.